The source of this T cell receptor beta chain is a study of kidney transplant recipient with SARS-CoV-2 infection. TCRdb re-called the reads with MiXCR, one entry per CDR3 protein. There are under 300,000 distinct CDR3 sequences in the sample; about 28% occur only once, and roughly 7.3% lies in the top ten. V trimming: 6 bases; J trimming: 8 bases; junction bases outside the gene matches: 17. The CDR3 has 15 amino acids. The germline gives CDR1 DFQATT, CDR2 SNEGSKA (reference sequence). This clonotype was detected many times. This receptor was taken from a male patient between 25 and 39 years old who had COVID-19 and was a kidney transplant recipient. Some T cells may arise from the graft donor. This specimen consisted of a blood sample, obtained at baseline and around day 120 from a kidney transplant recipient. The chain recombines TRBV20-1 with TRBJ1-2, with TRBD1 matching over 8 bases. CDR3 sequence: CSARHPGQGARGYTF. The CDR3, as DNA: TGCAGTGCCCGTCATCCGGGGCAGGGGGCGCGGGGCTACACCTTC.